This is a list of T cell receptor beta chains from one sample in a study of OX40 agonist ivuxolimab in advanced cancers. TCRdb's copy holds only in-frame clones and misses some; the assay was immunoSEQ multiplex PCR. The table records fewer than 30,000 clones, about 90% of them present only once. Sequences were derived from CD4+ or CD8+ T cells sorted from blood, sampled in a trial of the OX40 agonist ivuxolimab. Every receptor here comes from an adult with an advanced solid tumor such as melanoma, head and neck, liver or kidney cancer. Both conserved end residues are part of each CDR3. The D gene is left open where the match is weak. Clone size is shown for a subset of rows, as once, few, many or a class of expanded clone.

v_gene,d_gene,abundance,j_gene,CDR3aa,CDR3nt
TRBV28,NA,NA,TRBJ1-1,CASSFRQLNTEAFF,TGTGCCAGCAGTTTCAGACAGTTGAACACTGAAGCTTTCTTT
TRBV30,TRBD1,NA,TRBJ1-4,CAWSVQGAAEKLFF,TGTGCCTGGAGTGTCCAGGGGGCAGCTGAAAAACTGTTTTTT
TRBV5-4,TRBD1,NA,TRBJ2-7,CASSSRDRVNEQYF,TGTGCCAGCAGCTCGCGGGACAGGGTGAACGAGCAGTACTTC
TRBV5-1,NA,NA,TRBJ2-1,CASSLIPGGDNEQFF,TGCGCCAGCAGCTTAATTCCAGGCGGGGACAATGAGCAGTTCTTC
TRBV6-5,TRBD1,NA,TRBJ1-2,CASKDRSYGYTF,TGTGCCAGTAAGGACAGGTCATATGGCTACACCTTC
TRBV7-4,NA,NA,TRBJ1-2,CASSLAPDRTYGYTF,TGTGCCAGCAGCTTAGCTCCTGACAGAACATATGGCTACACCTTC
TRBV28,TRBD1,NA,TRBJ2-1,CASVRDRGYNEQFF,TGTGCCAGCGTCCGGGACAGGGGCTACAATGAGCAGTTCTTC
TRBV6-5,NA,NA,TRBJ2-7,CASSYSNGGNSYEQYF,TGTGCCAGCAGTTACTCGAATGGGGGGAACTCCTACGAGCAGTACTTC
TRBV10-3,NA,NA,TRBJ1-5,CAISPQGNSNQPQHF,TGTGCCATCAGCCCACAGGGTAATAGCAATCAGCCCCAGCATTTT
TRBV11-2,NA,NA,TRBJ1-2,CASSSLGDTKANYGYTF,TGTGCCAGCAGCTCTCTGGGGGACACTAAAGCCAACTATGGCTACACCTTC
TRBV6-5,NA,once,TRBJ2-3,CASSRTSRLDTQYF,TGTGCCAGCAGCCGAACTAGCCGCTTGGATACGCAGTATTTT
TRBV12-5,TRBD1,NA,TRBJ1-1,CASGNRDRGAEAFF,TGTGCTAGTGGTAACAGGGACAGGGGGGCTGAAGCTTTCTTT
TRBV2,NA,NA,TRBJ1-1,CASTRDTEAFF,TGTGCCAGCACCCGAGACACTGAAGCTTTCTTT
TRBV28,NA,NA,TRBJ2-3,CASRLQGDTQYF,TGTGCCAGCAGACTCCAGGGAGATACGCAGTATTTT
TRBV5-1,NA,NA,TRBJ2-7,CASSLAGASRSYEQYF,TGCGCCAGCAGCTTGGCCGGGGCCTCCCGGAGCTACGAGCAGTACTTC
TRBV30,NA,few,TRBJ1-4,CAWSAADFNEKLFF,TGTGCCTGGAGTGCGGCCGACTTCAATGAAAAACTGTTTTTT
TRBV10-3,TRBD2,NA,TRBJ2-7,CAISERLAGAASSYEQYF,TGTGCCATCAGTGAGAGGTTGGCGGGAGCTGCGAGCTCCTACGAGCAGTACTTC
TRBV28,NA,NA,TRBJ2-7,CASSSPGDSLPYEQYF,TGTGCCAGCAGTTCACCAGGGGATTCACTCCCCTACGAGCAGTACTTC
TRBV6-1,TRBD2,NA,TRBJ2-7,CASRELAANKYF,TGTGCCAGCAGGGAACTAGCGGCTAACAAGTACTTC
TRBV9,TRBD2,NA,TRBJ2-2,CASSSRAGSNTGELFF,TGTGCCAGCAGCTCACGAGCGGGGTCGAACACCGGGGAGCTGTTTTTT
TRBV5-5,TRBD2,NA,TRBJ2-7,CASSPGGTRAYEQYF,TGTGCCAGCAGCCCCGGGGGGACGCGAGCCTACGAGCAGTACTTC
TRBV11-3,TRBD2,NA,TRBJ2-7,CASSLGGSGEQYF,TGTGCCAGCAGCTTGGGGGGGTCGGGCGAGCAGTACTTC
TRBV5-1,NA,NA,TRBJ1-1,CASSQDFNTEAFF,TGCGCCAGCAGCCAGGACTTTAACACTGAAGCTTTCTTT
TRBV6-5,NA,NA,TRBJ2-1,CASSYSKGGDRRFF,TGTGCCAGCAGTTACTCGAAGGGGGGTGACAGGCGATTCTTC
TRBV6-1,TRBD1,NA,TRBJ2-7,CASSEYGDRGLYEQYF,TGTGCCAGCAGTGAATATGGGGACAGGGGTTTATACGAGCAGTACTTC